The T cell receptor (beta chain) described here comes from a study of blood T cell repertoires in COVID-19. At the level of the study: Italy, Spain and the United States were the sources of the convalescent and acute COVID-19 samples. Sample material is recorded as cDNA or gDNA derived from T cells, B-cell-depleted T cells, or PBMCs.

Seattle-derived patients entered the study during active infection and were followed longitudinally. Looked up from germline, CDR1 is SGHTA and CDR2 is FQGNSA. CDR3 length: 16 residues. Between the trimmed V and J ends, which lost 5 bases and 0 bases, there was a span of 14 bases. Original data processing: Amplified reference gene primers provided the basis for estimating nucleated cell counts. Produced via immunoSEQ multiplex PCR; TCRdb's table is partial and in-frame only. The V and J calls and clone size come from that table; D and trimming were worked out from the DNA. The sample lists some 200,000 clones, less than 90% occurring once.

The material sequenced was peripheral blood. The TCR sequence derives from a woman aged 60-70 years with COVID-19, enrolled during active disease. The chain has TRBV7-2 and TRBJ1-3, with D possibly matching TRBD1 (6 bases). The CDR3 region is CASSARQAYSGNTIYF. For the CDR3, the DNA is TGTGCCAGCAGCGCCCGACAGGCTTACTCTGGAAACACCATATATTTT.